This passage covers 21 T cell receptor beta chains from one sample sequenced in a study of spatial heterogeneity in lung cancer. Time point here: blood at routine non-recurrence follow-up after resection. A single record per CDR3 protein comes from TCRdb applying MiXCR to the 5' RACE reads. The sample shows about 87,000 distinct CDR3 sequences, roughly a fifth of them seen only once. The sample was PBMCs, taken at follow-up. Receptors were obtained from a male donor with early-stage non-small cell lung cancer.

This sequence joins TRBV6-6 and TRBJ2-3; tentative D call: TRBD1 (5 bases). The CDR3 length is 12 residues. V was shortened by 5 bases and J by 10 bases, with 13 bases between the two germline ends. Germline V gene lookup returns CDR1 MNHNY and CDR2 SVGAGI (reference sequence). The CDR3 sequence: CASSQGLIAQYF. The CDR3 region has the DNA TGTGCCAGCAGTCAGGGCCTCATCGCGCAGTATTTT.

The chain recombines TRBV12-3 or TRBV12-4 with TRBJ2-1; D tentatively reads TRBD1 or TRBD2 (7 bases each). The CDR3 runs to 14 residues. V gave up 6 bases and J gave up 7 bases, with 16 bases separating them. CDR3 in amino acids: CASSLNRGGNEQFF. CDR3 bases: TGTGCCAGCAGCCTCAACAGGGGAGGGAATGAGCAGTTCTTC.

The chain joins TRBV7-9 to TRBJ2-3; no clear D. The CDR3 has 15 amino acids. Trimming stripped 3 bases from V and 2 bases from J, with 12 bases between. CDR1 is SEHNR and CDR2 is FQNEAQ in the germline V gene (reference sequence). The DNA for the CDR3 is TGTGCCAGCAGCTTTCGAGGAGCCCTCACAGATACGCAGTATTTT. This translates into CASSFRGALTDTQYF.

V and J are TRBV7-9 and TRBJ2-1; D remains unclear. CDR3 length equals 14 residues. The V gene's germline CDR1 is SEHNR and CDR2 FQNEAQ (reference sequence). V lost 5 bases, J lost 0 bases, and 8 bases lay in between. CDR3 sequence reads: CASSRLDSYNEQFF. In DNA, the CDR3 is TGTGCCAGCAGCCGCCTAGACTCCTACAATGAGCAGTTCTTC. The whole variable domain, filled in from reference TRBV7-9 and TRBJ2-1, reads DTGVSQNPRHKITKRGQNVTFRCDPISEHNRLYWYRQTLGQGPEFLTYFQNEAQLEKSRLLSDRFSAERPKGSFSTLEIQRTEQGDSAMYLCASSRLDSYNEQFFGPGTRLTVL.

This clonotype appeared a few times. The rearrangement links TRBV25-1 to TRBJ1-3; D is undetermined. Germline CDR1 reads MGHDK; CDR2 reads SYGVNS. Trimming shortened V by 6 bases and J by 4 bases, and 16 bases separated the two germline ends. The CDR3 loop spans 15 amino acids. The CDR3 loop reads CASSDGRRAGNTIYF. The CDR3 DNA is TGTGCCAGCAGCGACGGCAGGAGGGCCGGAAACACCATATATTTT. The full variable domain, rest sourced from reference TRBV25-1 and TRBJ1-3, is EADIYQTPRYLVIGTGKKITLECSQTMGHDKMYWYQQDPGMELHLIHYSYGVNSTEKGDLSSESTVSRIRTEHFPLTLESARPSHTSQYLCASSDGRRAGNTIYFGEGSWLTVV.

The chain has TRBV6-2 or TRBV6-3 and TRBJ2-3; possibly TRBD1 or TRBD2 for D (5 bases each). This CDR3 is 14 amino acids long. The germline gives CDR1 MNHEY, CDR2 SVGEGT. The V end was cut by 4 bases, the J end by 5 bases, with 13 bases between. The CDR3 DNA reads TGTGCCAGCAGTTCCCCCCAGAGGGGAGATACGCAGTATTTT. It yields the protein CASSSPQRGDTQYF.

This clonotype was recorded many times. The V gene is TRBV2, the J gene TRBJ1-2; 11 nucleotides agree with TRBD1. The V gene's germline CDR1 is SNHLY and CDR2 FYNNEI. The ends lost 3 bases at V and 7 bases at J; junction bases unmatched: 7. This CDR3 spans 15 amino acids. CDR3 residues: CASSDEDRGLGGYTF. CDR3 nucleotides: TGTGCCAGCAGTGACGAGGACAGGGGGCTGGGTGGCTACACCTTC.

This chain joins TRBV6-5 and TRBJ1-5; D is ambiguous. Germline V gene lookup returns CDR1 MNHEY and CDR2 SVGAGI. There are 12 residues in the CDR3. V was shortened by 5 bases and J by 7 bases, with 9 bases between the two germline ends. The CDR3 reads CASSRGGQPQHF. CDR3 DNA sequence: TGTGCCAGCAGTCGGGGTGGCCAGCCCCAGCATTTT.

This clonotype was seen only a few times. The chain is built from TRBV2 and TRBJ2-2; 7 bases agree with TRBD1. Germline CDR1 and CDR2: SNHLY and FYNNEI. The CDR3 contains 13 residues. V shed 5 bases and J 9 bases; nucleotides not matched to a gene: 6. CDR3 amino acids: CASSRQGGRELFF. CDR3 sequence (DNA): TGTGCCAGCAGTCGACAGGGTGGACGGGAGCTGTTTTTT.

This clonotype was seen a handful of times. V gene TRBV20-1 combines with J gene TRBJ2-1, with a weak D call TRBD2 (6 bases). The CDR3 spans 16 residues. Per germline, CDR1 DFQATT and CDR2 SNEGSKA (reference sequence). The germline V and J ends were trimmed by 0 bases and 0 bases, with 12 bases remaining between them. CDR3 bases: TGCAGTGCTAGAGAGCTGCGGACTACCTCCTACAATGAGCAGTTCTTC. Translation gives CSARELRTTSYNEQFF.

This clonotype rates as medium-sized. The V gene is TRBV2, the J gene TRBJ1-5, with 9 bases matching TRBD1. This CDR3 spans 15 amino acids. V dropped 3 bases and J dropped 5; count of bases not matched to a gene: 5. Germline loops: CDR1 SNHLY, CDR2 FYNNEI. CDR3 protein: CASSDGGTGHQPQHF. CDR3 coding DNA: TGTGCCAGCAGTGATGGCGGGACAGGGCATCAGCCCCAGCATTTT.

Only a few counts were recorded for this clonotype. The chain joins TRBV5-1 to TRBJ2-7; no firm D call. Germline V CDR1 and CDR2: SGHRS, YFSETQ. The CDR3 is 14 residues long. The V gene lost 2 bases and the J gene lost 2 bases, with 11 bases spanning the gap. In nucleotides, the CDR3 is TGCGCCAGCAGCTTTTCCCCAATGGCCTACGAGCAGTACTTC. It encodes CASSFSPMAYEQYF.

This chain connects TRBV4-1 to TRBJ1-5; D remains ambiguous. The V gene lost 4 bases and the J gene lost 0 bases, with 10 bases spanning the gap. CDR3 length equals 15 residues. Germline V gene data show CDR1 as MGHRA and CDR2 as YSYEKL. DNA of the CDR3: TGCGCCAGCAGCCCCTGGGAAGGTAGCAATCAGCCCCAGCATTTT. Its translation is CASSPWEGSNQPQHF.

The table lists this clonotype with a few counts. V and J are TRBV3-2 and TRBJ2-2. TRBV3-2 is a documented pseudogene. This CDR3 is 13 amino acids long. The CDR3 DNA sequence: TGTGCCAGCAGCCAAGAATCCCCCGGGGAGCTGTTTTTT. This encodes CASSQESPGELFF.

This chain links TRBV20-1 with TRBJ2-1; 10 nucleotides agree with TRBD1. V dropped 4 bases and J dropped 3; count of bases not matched to a gene: 9. This CDR3 contains 16 residues. Germline assignment: CDR1 DFQATT and CDR2 SNEGSKA (reference sequence). The CDR3 here is CSATGTRDRGYNEQFF. The CDR3 nucleotides are TGCAGTGCTACGGGAACCCGGGACAGGGGCTACAATGAGCAGTTCTTC.

This rearrangement joins TRBV29-1 to TRBJ2-1; 11 bases fit TRBD2. V lost 3 bases and J lost 8; bases outside the gene matches: 12. The CDR3 contains 16 residues. Germline V CDR1 and CDR2: SQVTM, ANQGSEA. The CDR3 DNA follows: TGCAGCGTTGAGCCCCTCCTAGCGGGGGGACACCATGAGCAGTTCTTC. The encoded protein is CSVEPLLAGGHHEQFF.

This clonotype has only a few counts. The J gene is TRBJ1-2, the V gene TRBV20-1, with 8 positions matching TRBD1. The germline CDR1 and CDR2 sequences are DFQATT and SNEGSKA (reference sequence). The V segment lost 0 bases and the J segment 7 bases; nucleotides outside the gene matches: 13. There are 16 residues in the CDR3. DNA for the CDR3: TGCAGTGCTAGAGATGGGAGCGAGACAGGGGTGTTTGGCTACACCTTC. It yields the protein CSARDGSETGVFGYTF.

In its sample, this clonotype was seen a few times. This sequence joins TRBV3-1 and TRBJ1-2, with D possibly being TRBD1 (5 bases). The V gene lost 1 base and the J gene lost 8 bases, with 8 bases spanning the gap. The length of the CDR3 is 12 residues. Germline assignment: CDR1 LGHDT and CDR2 YNNKEL (reference sequence). CDR3 coding DNA: TGTGCCAGCAGCCAAGGACAGCAGGGCTACACCTTC. Protein product: CASSQGQQGYTF.

V usage is TRBV19 and J usage is TRBJ1-4, with no clear D. This CDR3 has 13 residues. CDR1 is LNHDA and CDR2 is SQIVND in the germline V gene (reference sequence). Deletions cut 6 bases from V and 3 bases from J, with 8 bases between. CDR3 DNA sequence: TGTGCCAGTAGGGGCGGGCCTAATGAAAAACTGTTTTTT. Protein: CASRGGPNEKLFF. Together with reference TRBV19 and TRBJ1-4, the CDR3 gives the full variable domain: DGGITQSPKYLFRKEGQNVTLSCEQNLNHDAMYWYRQDPGQGLRLIYYSQIVNDFQKGDIAEGYSVSREKKESFPLTVTSAQKNPTAFYLCASRGGPNEKLFFGSGTQLSVL.

This clonotype was observed a few times. This rearrangement joins TRBV14 to TRBJ2-7; D uncertain. CDR1 SGHDN and CDR2 FVKESK come from the germline V gene. The CDR3 length is 15 residues. The V end was cut by 0 bases, the J end by 2 bases, with 11 bases between. Here the CDR3 reads CASSQDWAVTYEQYF. The CDR3 DNA sequence: TGTGCCAGCAGCCAAGATTGGGCAGTAACCTACGAGCAGTACTTC.

V and J are TRBV2 and TRBJ2-7; D not certain. This CDR3 spans 14 amino acids. Germline CDR1 reads SNHLY; CDR2 reads FYNNEI. Between the trimmed V and J ends, which lost 7 bases and 2 bases, there was a span of 15 bases. The CDR3 region is CASMQPMLPYEQYV. CDR3 bases: TGTGCCAGCATGCAACCTATGTTACCCTACGAGCAGTACGTC.